The 31 T cell receptor beta chains presented below share a single source sample, sequenced in a study of blood T cell repertoires in COVID-19 (TCRdb year 2020). The library was prepared using the immunoSEQ multiplex PCR assay. Held by TCRdb, this immuneACCESS table contains in-frame sequences only and omits some clones. Under half of the omission traces to an unresolved V gene where checked; the cause of the rest is unknown. Within this sample are about 98,000 clones, with approximately 82% of them counted one time only. The ten largest make up about a tenth of the sample. Specimen: peripheral blood. All receptors derive from a man aged 65 to 85 with active or convalescent COVID-19.

DNA for the CDR3: TGCGCCAGCAGCTCCTCCTCGGGTCCCTCACTGACTGAAGCTTTCTTT. Amino acid sequence: CASSSSSGPSLTEAFF. The V call is TRBV5-1, the J call TRBJ1-1; D is unresolved. CDR3 length equals 16 residues. Germline V gives CDR1 SGHRS, CDR2 YFSETQ. The ends were cut back, 3 bases at V and 5 bases at J, with 20 bases in the middle.

This rearrangement joins TRBV5-4 to TRBJ1-5, with 7 positions matching TRBD1. The CDR3 is 14 amino acids. Trimming at V came to 4 bases and at J to 3 bases, leaving 4 bases not matched to a gene. Germline V gene data show CDR1 as SGHNT and CDR2 as YYREEE (reference sequence). The chain's CDR3 is CASSRDRVNQPQHF. DNA for the CDR3: TGTGCCAGCAGCAGAGACAGGGTCAATCAGCCCCAGCATTTT.

The V call is TRBV5-6, the J call TRBJ2-5; 9 bases fit TRBD2. CDR1 SGHDT and CDR2 YYEEEE come from the germline V gene. Trimming removed 6 bases from V and 1 base from J; junction bases left unmatched: 10. The CDR3 contains 16 residues. The CDR3 bases are TGTGCCAGCAACTGGCGGGAGGGCGGGGGCCAAGAGACCCAGTACTTC. Its translation: CASNWREGGGQETQYF.

This chain uses TRBV5-1 with TRBJ1-2; 9 nucleotides align to TRBD1. V was pared by 4 bases and J by 4 bases, with 14 bases of the junction left unmatched. Germline loops: CDR1 SGHRS, CDR2 YFSETQ. The CDR3 has 17 residues. The CDR3 DNA reads TGCGCCAGCAGCCAATCATCCCATATGACAGGGGGCTATGGCTACACCTTC. Translating it yields CASSQSSHMTGGYGYTF.

The J gene is TRBJ1-2, the V gene TRBV30; perhaps TRBD1 as D (5 bases). CDR3 length: 12 amino acids. V lost 4 bases and J 8 bases, leaving 14 bases between the germline ends. Germline V lookup: CDR1 GTSNPN, CDR2 SVGIG (reference sequence). Here the CDR3 reads CAWTEGVRGYTF. CDR3 nucleotide sequence: TGTGCCTGGACCGAAGGGGTCCGGGGCTACACCTTC. The full variable domain, its missing parts supplied by reference TRBV30 and TRBJ1-2, is SQTIHQWPATLVQPVGSPLSLECTVEGTSNPNLYWYRQAAGRGLQLLFYSVGIGQISSEVPQNLSASRPQDRQFILSSKKLLLSDSGFYLCAWTEGVRGYTFGSGTRLTVV.

The chain is built from TRBV5-6 and TRBJ2-5; possible D gene TRBD2, 6 bases. Germline CDR1 and CDR2: SGHDT and YYEEEE. The germline V and J ends were trimmed by 2 bases and 1 base, with 9 bases remaining between them. CDR3 length: 14 amino acids. The DNA of the CDR3 is TGTGCCAGCAGCTTAGGCGGGGCCCAAGAGACCCAGTACTTC. This translates into CASSLGGAQETQYF.

CDR3 sequence reads: CASSQRQGTYGYTF. CDR3 nucleotide sequence: TGCGCCAGCAGCCAGAGGCAGGGAACCTATGGCTACACCTTC. The chain couples TRBV4-1 to TRBJ1-2; perhaps TRBD1 as D (5 bases). V was trimmed by 3 bases and J by 4 bases, leaving 12 bases between them. CDR1 MGHRA and CDR2 YSYEKL come from the germline V gene. The CDR3 runs to 14 residues.

The V and J genes are TRBV4-2 and TRBJ1-1, with 11 positions matching TRBD1. Losses at the gene ends were 3 bases for V and 5 bases for J; bases not matched to a gene: 5. Germline-derived CDR1 and CDR2 are LGHNA and YNFKEQ. The CDR3 is 15 amino acids. The CDR3 DNA follows: TGTGCCAGCAGCCACTCCGGGACAGGGGGGACTGAAGCTTTCTTT. Amino acids: CASSHSGTGGTEAFF.

CDR3 residues: CASKLRGPVLEQFF. The CDR3 DNA reads TGTGCCAGCAAATTAAGGGGGCCCGTTTTGGAGCAGTTCTTC. The chain links TRBV19 to TRBJ2-1; TRBD1 matches 7 bases. V trimming: 9 bases; J trimming: 10 bases; junction bases outside the gene matches: 15. CDR1 LNHDA and CDR2 SQIVND come from the germline V gene (reference sequence). This CDR3 has 14 amino acids.

The CDR3 coding sequence is TGTGCCAGCGGGGGGCTAGCGGGGTTCACCGGGGAGCTGTTTTTT. It codes for CASGGLAGFTGELFF. The chain joins TRBV3-1 (or the pseudogene TRBV3-2) to TRBJ2-2, with 9 bases that match TRBD2. This CDR3 spans 15 amino acids. Germline CDR1 is LGHDT and CDR2 is YNNKEL (reference sequence). The trim removed 8 bases at V and 4 bases at J, leaving 8 bases unmatched.

This clone was observed a few times. V and J are TRBV5-6 and TRBJ2-2, with 8 positions matching TRBD2. This CDR3 is built from 16 residues. The V and J ends lost 1 base and 1 base, in that order; junction bases with no gene match: 3. The germline gives CDR1 SGHDT, CDR2 YYEEEE. CDR3 DNA sequence: TGTGCCAGCAGCTTGATTGCGGGGGGGAACACCGGGGAGCTGTTTTTT. It encodes CASSLIAGGNTGELFF.

This clone showed up many times. This chain uses TRBV25-1 with TRBJ2-3; 9 nucleotides line up with TRBD2. Per the germline V gene, CDR1 is MGHDK and CDR2 is SYGVNS. There are 17 residues in the CDR3. After removal of 2 bases from V and 0 bases from J, the junction contained 6 bases not matched to a gene. CDR3 region: CASSELSGGRSTDTQYF. CDR3 coding DNA: TGTGCCAGCAGTGAACTGAGCGGGGGGCGAAGCACAGATACGCAGTATTTT.

The chain links TRBV5-1 to TRBJ1-6; D is perhaps TRBD1 (6 bases). Trimming took 3 bases from V and 2 from J, leaving 9 bases between them. The CDR3 sequence is 15 residues long. The germline V gene encodes CDR1 SGHRS and CDR2 YFSETQ. The CDR3 coding sequence is TGCGCCAGCAGCTACAGGGAGACCTATAATTCACCCCTCCACTTT. This codes for CASSYRETYNSPLHF.

This chain links TRBV6-1 with TRBJ2-1, with 10 nucleotides matching TRBD2. From germline, CDR1 is MNHNS and CDR2 SASEGT. This CDR3 has 18 amino acids. The J segment lost 7 bases and the V segment lost 3 bases, leaving 15 bases of the junction unmatched. The CDR3 DNA reads as TGTGCCAGCAGTGAGATTTTCATGGGACTAGCGCGCAAGAATGAGCAGTTCTTC. It is translated as CASSEIFMGLARKNEQFF.

This clone has only one observation. The chain couples TRBV7-2 to TRBJ2-5, with 9 bases that match TRBD1. There are 13 residues in the CDR3. With V trimmed by 10 bases and J by 5 bases, 8 bases remained unmatched. Germline-derived CDR1 and CDR2 are SGHTA and FQGNSA. DNA for the CDR3: TGTGCCACCGGGACAGGGAGGGACGAGACCCAGTACTTC. It specifies CATGTGRDETQYF.

DNA for the CDR3: TGTGCCAGCAGCTTCTCATCGGCGACAGGGCTCCATGGCTACACCTTC. This encodes CASSFSSATGLHGYTF. The genes are TRBV7-9 and TRBJ1-2, with 7 nucleotides matching TRBD1. CDR1 SEHNR and CDR2 FQNEAQ come from the germline V gene (reference sequence). The CDR3 sequence is 16 residues long. The ends lost 3 bases at V and 6 bases at J; junction bases unmatched: 13.

As regards this clone: This specimen includes other DNA sequences encoding the same CDR3. V is TRBV18 and J is TRBJ2-3; TRBD2 matches at 16 bases. Germline lookup yields CDR1 KGHSH and CDR2 LQKENI. CDR3 size: 17 residues. Trimming took 0 bases from V and 6 from J; bases not matched to a gene: 3. CDR3 amino acids: CASSPPGLAGGTDTQYF. Written as DNA, the CDR3 is TGTGCCAGCTCACCACCGGGACTAGCGGGGGGGACGGATACGCAGTATTTT. The full variable domain, rest sourced from reference TRBV18 and TRBJ2-3, is NAGVMQNPRHLVRRRGQEARLRCSPMKGHSHVYWYRQLPEEGLKFMVYLQKENIIDESGMPKERFSAEFPKEGPSILRIQQVVRGDSAAYFCASSPPGLAGGTDTQYFGPGTRLTVL.

The CDR3 loop reads CASSSRGSTDTQYF. CDR3 DNA sequence: TGTGCCAGCAGTTCTCGGGGGAGCACAGATACGCAGTATTTT. This chain connects TRBV6-5 to TRBJ2-3, with D maybe TRBD2 (6 bases). Germline lookup yields CDR1 MNHEY and CDR2 SVGAGI. The CDR3 runs to 14 residues. The V and J ends lost 4 bases and 0 bases respectively, with 8 bases between them.

This clone was seen once. The rearrangement links TRBV24-1 to TRBJ2-1; 7 bases line up with TRBD1. The CDR3 is 13 amino acids. The V and J ends lost 9 bases and 13 bases, in that order; junction bases with no gene match: 14. The V gene's germline CDR1 is KGHDR and CDR2 SFDVKD. CDR3 coding DNA: TGTGCCACCTCCGACAGGGCCCCAGGGGGACAGTTCTTC. Its protein product is CATSDRAPGGQFF.

This CDR3 reads CASSYPGVPLHF. The DNA of the CDR3 is TGTGCCAGCAGTTACCCCGGGGTCCCCCTCCACTTT. The chain employs TRBV12-3 or TRBV12-4 and TRBJ1-6; the D is unclear. V was cut by 4 bases and J by 13 bases, with 11 bases left in between. This CDR3 region has 12 residues.

The chain joins TRBV19 to TRBJ2-7; 8 bases line up with TRBD2. V was clipped by 6 bases and J by 2 bases; unmatched bases: 6. This CDR3 is 14 amino acids long. Germline assignment: CDR1 LNHDA and CDR2 SQIVND (reference sequence). The CDR3 loop reads CASRAGGGAYEQYF. CDR3 coding DNA: TGTGCCAGTAGGGCGGGAGGCGGAGCCTACGAGCAGTACTTC.

V and J are TRBV5-1 and TRBJ1-3; a possible D gene is TRBD1 (5 bases). Trimming pared 2 bases from V and 0 bases from J, leaving 9 bases between. Germline V gene lookup returns CDR1 SGHRS and CDR2 YFSETQ. The CDR3 spans 15 residues. The CDR3 DNA sequence: TGCGCCAGCAGCTTAGGGGATTTCTCTGGAAACACCATATATTTT. Residues: CASSLGDFSGNTIYF. Complete variable domain (other parts from reference TRBV5-1 and TRBJ1-3): KAGVTQTPRYLIKTRGQQVTLSCSPISGHRSVSWYQQTPGQGLQFLFEYFSETQRNKGNFPGRFSGRQFSNSRSEMNVSTLELGDSALYLCASSLGDFSGNTIYFGEGSWLTVV.

This CDR3 is CAISDAGTPNEQFF. CDR3 in DNA: TGTGCCATCAGTGACGCCGGGACACCCAATGAGCAGTTCTTC. This chain joins TRBV10-3 and TRBJ2-1, with D perhaps TRBD1 (6 bases). CDR1 is ENHRY and CDR2 is SYGVKD in the germline V gene. V was pared by 3 bases and J by 6 bases, with 12 bases between. The CDR3 is 14 residues long.

The chain links TRBV28 to TRBJ1-2; TRBD1 is a possible D gene (5 bases). CDR3 size: 12 residues. V was pared by 2 bases and J by 4 bases, with 5 bases between. Germline V gene sequence: CDR1 MDHEN, CDR2 SYDVKM. The CDR3 reads CASSLRGYGYTF. CDR3 nucleotides: TGTGCCAGCAGTTTAAGGGGCTATGGCTACACCTTC.

In this sample, this clone turned up once. The CDR3 coding sequence is TGCGCCAGCAGCTTGCTGGGACAGGGGACCCATGAGCAGTTCTTC. Translating it yields CASSLLGQGTHEQFF. The chain recombines TRBV5-1 with TRBJ2-1, with 10 bases identical to TRBD1. CDR3 size: 15 residues. With 1 base clipped from V and 8 bases from J, the junction kept 6 bases outside the gene matches. Germline assignment: CDR1 SGHRS and CDR2 YFSETQ.

The chain combines TRBV19 with TRBJ1-6; D unresolved. V was clipped by 3 bases and J by 7 bases, with 7 bases between them. This CDR3 contains 13 residues. CDR1 is LNHDA, CDR2 SQIVND, per germline (reference sequence). The CDR3 reads CASSMERNSPLHF. The CDR3 region has the DNA TGTGCCAGTAGTATGGAGAGGAATTCACCCCTCCACTTT.

V gene TRBV15 combines with J gene TRBJ1-2; TRBD1 matches at 7 bases. With 0 bases clipped from V and 4 bases from J, the junction kept 5 bases outside the gene matches. The CDR3 is made up of 15 amino acids. The germline V gene has CDR1 LNHNV and CDR2 YYDKDF (reference sequence). CDR3 protein: CATSREVHRGYGYTF. As DNA, the CDR3 is TGTGCCACCAGCAGAGAAGTCCACAGGGGCTATGGCTACACCTTC.

This chain joins TRBV5-1 and TRBJ2-5; TRBD2 matches at 14 bases. Trimming removed 4 bases from V and 5 bases from J; junction bases left unmatched: 7. The CDR3 is 16 residues long. In germline, CDR1 is SGHRS, CDR2 YFSETQ. The DNA of the CDR3 is TGCGCCAGCAGCACGGGACTAGCGGGGGCGAGGGAGACCCAGTACTTC. Translating gives CASSTGLAGARETQYF.

This chain connects TRBV19 to TRBJ2-6, with unresolved D. V was shortened by 5 bases and J by 1 base, with 6 bases between the two germline ends. CDR1 is LNHDA, CDR2 SQIVND, per germline (reference sequence). There are 14 residues in the CDR3. In DNA form, the CDR3 reads TGTGCCAGTAGTTCATTGTCTGGGGCCAACGTCCTGACTTTC. It yields the protein CASSSLSGANVLTF.

This clone was seen just once. The V call is TRBV9, the J call TRBJ1-1; perhaps TRBD1 as D (6 bases). The CDR3 is 17 amino acids. V lost 0 bases to trimming and J lost 2 bases, with 17 bases between them. CDR1 is SGDLS and CDR2 is YYNGEE in the germline V gene. The CDR3 sequence: CASSVVDRPIPNTEAFF. CDR3 in DNA: TGTGCCAGCAGCGTAGTAGACAGGCCGATTCCAAACACTGAAGCTTTCTTT.

This clone was found a few times. This chain connects TRBV6-6 to TRBJ2-7, with D possibly being TRBD1 (6 bases). V lost 4 bases and J 5 bases, leaving 15 bases between the germline ends. This CDR3 has 14 amino acids. Germline lookup yields CDR1 MNHNY and CDR2 SVGAGI (reference sequence). The CDR3 loop reads CASSSWGRGNEQYF. The CDR3 coding sequence is TGTGCCAGCAGTTCGTGGGGGCGAGGCAACGAGCAGTACTTC.